The 11 T cell receptor beta chains reported below all come from one sample, sequenced in a study of T cells after yellow fever vaccination. TCRdb re-derived calls from the 5' RACE reads in MiXCR, one entry per CDR3 protein. Of more than 65,000 distinct CDR3 sequences detected, 5.9% appear once; the ten largest clones hold roughly 2.2%. Material: CD4+ T cells sorted from PBMCs, obtained approximately 15 days after the first yellow fever vaccination. These receptors all stem from a young man who received the YFV17D yellow fever vaccine.

This clonotype was found many times. This sequence joins TRBV4-3 and TRBJ2-1, with 8 bases identical to TRBD2. The trim removed 0 bases at V and 7 bases at J, leaving 8 bases unmatched. CDR3 length: 16 residues. Germline lookup yields CDR1 LGHNA and CDR2 YSLEER. This CDR3 is CASSQDGGGIRNEQFF. CDR3 in DNA: TGCGCCAGCAGCCAAGATGGCGGGGGGATTAGGAATGAGCAGTTCTTC.

The table lists this clonotype with many counts. The chain joins TRBV24-1 to TRBJ2-3, with TRBD2 identical over 8 bases. Germline CDR1 reads KGHDR; CDR2 reads SFDVKD. V was pared by 4 bases and J by 5 bases, with 7 bases of the junction left unmatched. This CDR3 comprises 15 residues. DNA for the CDR3: TGTGCCACCAGTGACCCCGGGGGGGTAGGAGATACGCAGTATTTT. Translating it yields CATSDPGGVGDTQYF.

This clonotype was observed many times. The V and J genes are TRBV12-3 or TRBV12-4 and TRBJ2-7, with D unclear. Trimming cost V 6 bases and J 6 bases, with 18 bases left between them. The CDR3 spans 14 residues. CDR3 sequence: CASSALDGSLEQYF. The CDR3 bases are TGTGCCAGCAGCGCCTTGGACGGGTCCCTCGAGCAGTACTTC.

This clonotype was seen at least ten times. The junction shows a germline mismatch at one end, possibly a read error. V usage is TRBV11-2 and J usage is TRBJ2-1; the match to TRBD2 covers 14 bases. The CDR3 consists of 14 residues. Per the germline V gene, CDR1 is SGHAT and CDR2 is FQNNGV. The chain's CDR3 is CASSSGTSGGTYNF. The CDR3 nucleotides read TGTGCCAGCAGCTCCGGGACTAGCGGGGGAACGTATAACTTC. The full variable domain, completed using reference TRBV11-2 and TRBJ2-1, is EAGVAQSPRYKIIEKRQSVAFWCNPISGHATLYWYQQILGQGPKLLIQFQNNGVVDDSQLPKDRFSAERLKGVDSTLKIQPAKLEDSAVYLCASSSGTSGGTYNFGPGTRLTVL.

This clonotype has at least ten counts. The genes are TRBV7-8 and TRBJ2-1; a possible D gene is TRBD2 (6 bases). Looked up from germline, CDR1 is SGHVS and CDR2 is FQNEAQ. This CDR3 has 14 amino acids. Between the trimmed V and J ends, which lost 2 bases and 9 bases, there was a span of 14 bases. CDR3 sequence reads: CASSLRGRSGEQFF. The CDR3 DNA reads as TGTGCCAGCAGCTTACGAGGGAGGTCGGGTGAGCAGTTCTTC.

This clonotype was seen ten or more times. This CDR3 is CASSLANAVMNTEAFF. The CDR3 DNA sequence: TGTGCCAGCAGCTTAGCGAACGCAGTCATGAACACTGAAGCTTTCTTT. The chain uses TRBV7-8 and TRBJ1-1; D is undetermined. CDR1 and CDR2 (germline): SGHVS, FQNEAQ. Between the trimmed V and J ends, which lost 0 bases and 0 bases, there was a span of 11 bases. CDR3 size: 16 residues. The whole variable domain, filled in from reference TRBV7-8 and TRBJ1-1, reads GAGVSQSPRYKVAKRGQDVALRCDPISGHVSLFWYQQALGQGPEFLTYFQNEAQLDKSGLPSDRFFAERPEGSVSTLKIQRTQQEDSAVYLCASSLANAVMNTEAFFGQGTRLTVV.

Ten or more counts support this clonotype. The gene calls are TRBV5-1 and TRBJ2-2, with D possibly being TRBD1 (6 bases). This CDR3 has 13 residues. V lost 4 bases to trimming and J lost 4 bases, with 8 bases between them. Germline V CDR1 and CDR2: SGHRS, YFSETQ. CDR3 nucleotide sequence: TGCGCCAGCAGCCCGGACAGCACCGGGGAGCTGTTTTTT. Amino acid sequence: CASSPDSTGELFF.

This clonotype was recorded many times. The genes are TRBV7-2 and TRBJ2-7; D might be TRBD2 (6 bases). Trimming stripped 1 base from V and 1 base from J, with 14 bases between. Germline CDR1 is SGHTA and CDR2 is FQGNSA. CDR3 size: 16 residues. CDR3 bases: TGTGCCAGCAGCTTAGTGAGTCTAGCGTTATCCTACGAGCAGTACTTC. Amino acid sequence: CASSLVSLALSYEQYF. Full variable domain (outside the CDR3, taken from reference TRBV7-2 and TRBJ2-7): GAGVSQSPSNKVTEKGKDVELRCDPISGHTALYWYRQSLGQGLEFLIYFQGNSAPDKSGLPSDRFSAERTGGSVSTLTIQRTQQEDSAVYLCASSLVSLALSYEQYFGPGTRLTVT.

This clonotype showed up many times. The chain links TRBV27 to TRBJ1-5; D is ambiguous. This CDR3 has 15 residues. V was trimmed by 3 bases and J by 0 bases, leaving 9 bases between them. In germline, CDR1 is MNHEY, CDR2 SMNVEV (reference sequence). The CDR3: CASSLDGYSNQPQHF. Here the CDR3 DNA reads TGTGCCAGCAGTTTGGATGGATATAGCAATCAGCCCCAGCATTTT.

There are many counts of this clonotype. The rearrangement uses TRBV12-3 or TRBV12-4 and TRBJ1-5; possibly TRBD1 for D (6 bases). V gave up 6 bases and J gave up 4 bases, with 16 bases separating them. This CDR3 comprises 15 residues. The CDR3 is CASSLQEGGNQPQHF. The CDR3 nucleotides are TGTGCCAGCAGCCTACAGGAAGGGGGAAATCAGCCCCAGCATTTT.

This clonotype was seen at least ten times. The chain employs TRBV20-1 and TRBJ1-2; the D is unclear. Germline V gene sequence: CDR1 DFQATT, CDR2 SNEGSKA (reference sequence). The V gene lost 7 bases and the J gene lost 4 bases, with 13 bases spanning the gap. The length of the CDR3 is 12 residues. The CDR3 is CSVAPRGYGYTF. The CDR3 coding sequence is TGCAGTGTAGCTCCCCGGGGCTATGGCTACACCTTC.